These T cell receptor beta chains were read from a single sample in a study of blood T cells in healthy people across ages. TCRdb used MiXCR to reprocess the 5' RACE reads, holding one entry per CDR3 protein. There are more than 800,000 distinct CDR3 sequences in the sample; under 35% occur only once, and around a sixth lies in the top ten. Sample: blood. Receptor source: a woman over 75 in good health. The CDR3 runs from the conserved cysteine through the conserved F or W. The D gene is left open where the match is weak. Clone size is stated in some rows and not others, as once, few, many or a class when expanded.

D gene	V gene	clone size	J gene	CDR3 protein	CDR3 DNA
TRBD2	TRBV5-1	many	TRBJ2-3	CASSLGASGVTDTQYF	TGCGCCAGCAGCTTGGGGGCTAGCGGGGTCACAGATACGCAGTATTTT
NA	TRBV19	NA	TRBJ1-5	CASRDLRGGVNQPQHF	TGTGCCAGTAGAGATCTCAGGGGAGGGGTGAATCAGCCCCAGCATTTT
TRBD1	TRBV10-3	many	TRBJ2-1	CAIRDTGVHEQFF	TGTGCCATCAGGGACACAGGGGTTCATGAGCAGTTCTTC
TRBD1	TRBV6-2/TRBV6-3	NA	TRBJ1-4	CASSSAGGGNEKLFF	TGTGCCAGCAGTTCAGCAGGGGGCGGAAATGAAAAACTGTTTTTT
NA	TRBV21-1	NA	TRBJ2-5	CASSKAGGETQYF	TGTGCCAGCAGCAAAGCGGGGGGGGAGACCCAGTACTTC
TRBD1	TRBV7-9	many	TRBJ1-2	CASSPRRTGGRDYGYTF	TGTGCCAGCAGCCCACGCAGGACAGGGGGCAGAGACTATGGCTACACCTTC
NA	TRBV5-6	NA	TRBJ2-7	CASSSTGRLYEQYF	TGTGCCAGCAGCTCGACGGGACGGCTATACGAGCAGTACTTC
TRBD2	TRBV4-3	many	TRBJ2-1	CASSQERGASGGHEQFF	TGCGCCAGCAGCCAGGAGAGGGGGGCTAGCGGGGGGCATGAGCAGTTCTTC
TRBD1	TRBV7-2	NA	TRBJ1-5	CASSRKTEQGNSNQPQHF	TGTGCCAGCAGCAGAAAAACGGAACAGGGGAATAGCAATCAGCCCCAGCATTTT
NA	TRBV7-2	NA	TRBJ2-1	CASSMGGLPFYNEQFF	TGTGCCAGCTCGATGGGGGGACTCCCCTTCTACAATGAGCAGTTCTTC
TRBD2	TRBV12-3/TRBV12-4	many	TRBJ2-3	CASSSRLAGLYQGDTQYF	TGTGCCAGCAGTTCTAGACTAGCGGGGCTGTATCAGGGAGATACGCAGTATTTT
NA	TRBV10-2	many	TRBJ2-1	CATGRFGGEQFF	TGCGCCACAGGCAGGTTTGGGGGTGAGCAGTTCTTC
NA	TRBV6-2/TRBV6-3	few	TRBJ1-5	CASSYSEPGLGSNQPQHF	TGTGCCAGCAGTTACTCGGAACCCGGCCTGGGGAGCAATCAGCCCCAGCATTTT
NA	TRBV20-1	many	TRBJ1-2	CSASGSLYGYTF	TGCAGTGCTAGTGGATCTCTTTATGGCTACACCTTC
NA	TRBV4-3	NA	TRBJ1-6	CASSQDPGYNSPLHF	TGCGCCAGCAGCCAAGATCCGGGGTACAATTCACCCCTCCACTTT
NA	TRBV12-3/TRBV12-4	few	TRBJ1-2	CASSLGTDGPYGYTF	TGTGCCAGCAGTTTGGGGACCGACGGGCCATATGGCTACACCTTC
NA	TRBV7-6	many	TRBJ1-5	CASSLDPGSNQPQHF	TGTGCCAGCAGCTTAGACCCAGGGAGCAATCAGCCCCAGCATTTT
NA	TRBV5-1	NA	TRBJ2-7	CASSTATGMQVVEQYF	TGCGCCAGCAGCACCGCAACAGGGATGCAAGTTGTCGAGCAGTACTTC
NA	TRBV9	NA	TRBJ2-6	CASTRTPGANVLTF	TGTGCCAGCACCCGAACACCTGGGGCCAACGTCCTGACTTTC
TRBD2	TRBV11-3	NA	TRBJ2-1	CASSLDSPGLAGVGRYNEQFF	TGTGCCAGCAGCTTAGATTCGCCGGGACTAGCGGGAGTCGGCCGCTACAATGAGCAGTTCTTC
TRBD1	TRBV6-5	many	TRBJ2-7	CASSRTGTGYEQYF	TGTGCCAGCAGTCGGACCGGGACAGGCTACGAGCAGTACTTC
TRBD2	TRBV20-1	many	TRBJ2-5	CSASATSGGARETQYF	TGCAGTGCTAGCGCCACTAGCGGTGGGGCACGAGAGACCCAGTACTTC
NA	TRBV7-9	few	TRBJ1-6	CASSLVGAPRNSPLHF	TGTGCCAGCAGCTTAGTAGGGGCCCCTCGGAATTCACCCCTCCACTTT
NA	TRBV7-2	NA	TRBJ2-3	CASSLGTVPTDTQYF	TGTGCCAGCAGCTTAGGGACAGTGCCTACAGATACGCAGTATTTT
NA	TRBV20-1	NA	TRBJ2-7	CSARGGIYSTPESFHEQYF	TGCAGTGCTAGAGGTGGAATCTACTCTACGCCCGAATCCTTTCATGAGCAGTACTTC
TRBD1	TRBV6-6	NA	TRBJ1-1	CASSSQGTMNTEAFF	TGTGCCAGTTCCTCACAGGGGACAATGAACACTGAAGCTTTCTTT
NA	TRBV12-3/TRBV12-4	many	TRBJ2-5	CASSLRQGRVETQYF	TGTGCCAGCAGTTTACGGCAGGGGAGAGTTGAGACCCAGTACTTC
NA	TRBV6-1	many	TRBJ1-5	CASSPEYGPNQPQHF	TGTGCCAGCAGCCCCGAATATGGGCCTAATCAGCCCCAGCATTTT
TRBD2	TRBV10-2	many	TRBJ2-1	CASRPSGAYNEQFF	TGCGCCAGCAGGCCTAGCGGGGCCTACAATGAGCAGTTCTTC
TRBD2	TRBV2	NA	TRBJ2-5	CASKPTSGGFQETQYF	TGTGCCAGCAAACCAACTAGCGGGGGGTTCCAAGAGACCCAGTACTTC
NA	TRBV7-2	NA	TRBJ2-1	CASSLVYEQVF	TGTGCCAGCAGCCTTGTCTACGAGCAGGTCTTC
NA	TRBV30	NA	TRBJ1-1	CAWSVRMNTEAFF	TGTGCCTGGAGTGTACGGATGAACACTGAAGCTTTCTTT
NA	TRBV5-1	many	TRBJ2-7	CASSFPGRRNYEQYF	TGCGCCAGCAGCTTTCCAGGACGGAGAAACTACGAGCAGTACTTC
NA	TRBV20-1	NA	TRBJ1-4	CSARDLFEKLFF	TGCAGTGCTAGAGATCTTTTTGAAAAACTGTTTTTT
NA	TRBV7-9	many	TRBJ1-2	CASSLEPGRGGTGYTF	TGTGCCAGCAGCTTGGAGCCCGGCAGGGGAGGAACTGGCTACACCTTC
TRBD2	TRBV9	many	TRBJ2-3	CASSPMAGVTSDTQYF	TGTGCCAGCAGCCCCATGGCGGGGGTCACTTCAGATACGCAGTATTTT
TRBD1	TRBV28	few	TRBJ1-1	CASSLSSPTGSGGTEAFF	TGTGCCAGCAGTTTATCCAGTCCGACAGGGAGCGGGGGCACTGAAGCTTTCTTT
NA	TRBV7-2	NA	TRBJ1-2	CASAPQENYGYTF	TGTGCCAGCGCCCCCCAGGAAAACTATGGCTACACCTTC
NA	TRBV30	many	TRBJ2-1	CAWSVQGYNEQFF	TGTGCCTGGAGTGTACAGGGTTACAATGAGCAGTTCTTC
NA	TRBV9	NA	TRBJ1-2	CASTPYYGYTF	TGTGCCAGCACTCCCTACTATGGCTACACCTTC
NA	TRBV12-3/TRBV12-4	NA	TRBJ2-3	CASSLGLVPVSTDTEYF	TGTGCCAGCAGTTTAGGTCTAGTGCCAGTGAGCACAGATACGGAGTATTTT
TRBD1	TRBV7-2	NA	TRBJ1-3	CASSIDRAGNTIYF	TGTGCCAGCAGCATAGACAGGGCGGGAAACACCATATATTTT
NA	TRBV4-3	many	TRBJ2-1	CASSQAGQSSYNEQFF	TGCGCCAGCAGCCAAGCTGGACAGAGCTCCTACAATGAGCAGTTCTTC
NA	TRBV7-8	NA	TRBJ2-7	CASSLTDRTPSYEQYF	TGTGCCAGCAGCTTAACCGACAGGACCCCCTCCTACGAGCAGTACTTC
TRBD1	TRBV10-3	few	TRBJ1-5	CAINGQEGQPQHF	TGTGCCATCAACGGACAGGAAGGACAGCCCCAGCATTTT
NA	TRBV6-5	NA	TRBJ1-1	CASRGSVNTEAFF	TGTGCCAGCAGGGGCTCCGTGAACACTGAAGCTTTCTTT
NA	TRBV20-1	few	TRBJ1-2	CSQGDLHGYTF	TGCAGTCAAGGGGACTTGCATGGCTACACCTTC